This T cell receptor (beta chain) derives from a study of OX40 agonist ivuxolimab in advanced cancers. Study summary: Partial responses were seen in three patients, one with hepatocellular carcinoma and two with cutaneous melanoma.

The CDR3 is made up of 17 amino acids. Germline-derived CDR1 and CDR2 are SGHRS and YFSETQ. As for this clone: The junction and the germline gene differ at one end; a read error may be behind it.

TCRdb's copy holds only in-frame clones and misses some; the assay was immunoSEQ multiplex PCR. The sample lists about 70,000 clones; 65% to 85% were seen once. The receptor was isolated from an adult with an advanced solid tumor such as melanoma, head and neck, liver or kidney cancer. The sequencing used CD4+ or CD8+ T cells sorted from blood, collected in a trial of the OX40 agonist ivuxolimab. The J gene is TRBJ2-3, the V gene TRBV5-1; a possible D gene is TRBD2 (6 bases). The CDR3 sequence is CASRLGLLTASTDTQYF. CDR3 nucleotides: TGCGCCAGCAGATTGGGACTCTTGACGGCCTCCACAGATACGCAGTATTTT.